This TCR beta chain was recorded in a study of T cell changes during pregnancy in multiple sclerosis. Clones were sequenced by immunoSEQ multiplex PCR, and TCRdb holds only the in-frame ones, with some missing. The sample lists approximately 90,000 clones, 90% to 95% occurring once. V lost 2 bases, J lost 5 bases, and 3 bases stayed unmatched. Germline V gene lookup returns CDR1 LNHDA and CDR2 SQIVND (reference sequence). The length of the CDR3 is 14 residues. The starting material was peripheral blood, obtained in the third trimester of pregnancy. The sequence was collected from a female donor with multiple sclerosis, enrolled in a pregnancy study. The J gene is TRBJ1-5, the V gene TRBV19; 7 bases align to TRBD1. The CDR3 coding sequence is TGTGCCAGTAGTATAAGAGGGGGCGATCAGCCCCAGCATTTT. It codes for CASSIRGGDQPQHF.